This T cell receptor (beta chain) was sequenced in a study of cytomegalovirus exposure and HLA in healthy donors. V lost 2 bases and J lost 1, with 11 bases in between. CDR1 LGHNT and CDR2 FRNRAP come from the germline V gene. This CDR3 has 16 amino acids. It was with 60 Vbeta and 13 Jbeta primers that the PCR ran. Measured with immunoSEQ multiplex PCR; TCRdb has only the in-frame clones, and not every one. In the table there are around 150,000 clones, 60% to 80% of which are singletons. This TCR was sampled from a man aged 45-60 years in good health and CMV-seropositive. Specimen: PBMCs. This chain joins TRBV12-5 and TRBJ2-2; possibly TRBD1 for D (6 bases). The CDR3 DNA sequence: TGTGCTAGTGGTTTGACAGGGCCTAGGAACACCGGGGAGCTGTTTTTT. Amino acid sequence: CASGLTGPRNTGELFF.